What follows describes a single T cell receptor beta chain. This specimen comes from a study of T cell repertoires in breast cancer. An expanded emulsion RT-PCR with primers for all TCR V genes paired CD8+ T cell chains. During the second nested PCR, blocking oligonucleotides suppressed genes that were not paired. MiXCR was run by TCRdb on the emulsion pairing reads, yielding one entry per CDR3 protein. The table shows approximately 37,000 distinct CDR3 sequences, with 45% occurring only once. The V gene's germline CDR1 is SEHNR and CDR2 FQNEAQ (reference sequence). The V gene lost 4 bases and the J gene lost 5 bases, with 15 bases spanning the gap. The CDR3 runs to 14 residues.

This receptor was taken from a pool of human donors with breast cancer or a healthy control (not recorded which). The gene calls are TRBV7-9 and TRBJ2-7; D is possibly TRBD2 (5 bases). The material sequenced was CD8+ T cells. CDR3 amino acids: CASSWTEGLNEQYF. As DNA, the CDR3 is TGTGCCAGCAGCTGGACTGAGGGCTTGAACGAGCAGTACTTC.